This T cell receptor (beta chain) came from a study of shared T cell receptors in the human thymus. Germline V gene lookup returns CDR1 GTSNPN and CDR2 SVGIG (reference sequence). V shed 0 bases and J 8 bases; nucleotides not matched to a gene: 9. The CDR3 covers 15 residues. The repertoire was sequenced with immunoSEQ multiplex PCR; TCRdb's copy has only in-frame clones and lacks some. The sample lists about 610,000 clones, roughly 88% occurring once. The same specimen was also included in a second study, on human thymus T cells. In that study: Resections removed during corrective heart surgery provided the thymus tissue used. Within thymic and blood repertoires, V and J gene usage appeared to be biased.

This clonotype was sampled from a boy less than two years old with a congenital heart defect. Input material: thymocytes. This chain uses TRBV30 with TRBJ2-1, with TRBD2 matching 8 bases. The CDR3 DNA reads TGTGCCTGGAGTGTCAGGAGCGGGGGCTGGGATGAGCAGTTCTTC. It codes for CAWSVRSGGWDEQFF.